This T cell receptor beta chain was sequenced in a study of blood T cell repertoires in COVID-19. Overall study: From the United States, Italy and Spain came samples of acute and convalescent COVID-19.

The germline CDR1 and CDR2 sequences are SGHAT and FQNNGV. Trimming cost V 0 bases and J 10 bases, with 13 bases left between them. The CDR3 sequence is 15 residues long. Participant-given clinical history determined each cohort assignment. Per the original methods: Counts of nucleated cells, estimated from reference gene primer amplification, were obtained. Profiling relied on immunoSEQ multiplex PCR, and the TCRdb table lists in-frame clones only, not all of them. From that table come the V and J calls and clone size; the DNA was used to work out D and trimming. Of 200,000 to 250,000 clones listed, roughly 89% are singletons.

The sequenced sample consisted of PBMCs or T cells enriched from blood (not recorded which). The source is a middle-aged woman with acute COVID-19. The genes are TRBV11-2 and TRBJ1-6; no clear D. CDR3 sequence (DNA): TGTGCCAGCAGCTTAGAGAGGAACGGAGGGTCACCCCTCCACTTT. This translates into CASSLERNGGSPLHF.